Listed below are T cell receptor beta chains from one sample, sequenced in a study of PD-1 blockade in mismatch repair-deficient tumors. TCRdb keeps only in-frame clones here, not all; method: immunoSEQ multiplex PCR. Among around 37,000 clones listed, roughly 84% were seen once. The sample here was PBMCs, taken approximately 41 weeks after starting pembrolizumab. These receptors were obtained from an adult with mismatch repair-deficient cancer. CDR3s include the opening cysteine and the closing phenylalanine or tryptophan. D genes are given only for firm matches. Clone size, where shown, is once, few, many, or a class for clones that have expanded.

cdr3_aa: CASSYESSGANVLTF
cdr3_nt: TGTGCCAGCAGCTATGAATCGTCTGGGGCCAACGTCCTGACTTTC
v_call: TRBV27
j_call: TRBJ2-6
d_call: -
cdr3_length: 15
clone_size: -

cdr3_aa: CASSSPSYEQYF
cdr3_nt: TGTGCCAGCAGTTCCCCCAGCTACGAGCAGTACTTC
v_call: TRBV28
j_call: TRBJ2-7
d_call: -
cdr3_length: 12
clone_size: -

cdr3_aa: CASSQGTGAGTGELFF
cdr3_nt: TGTGCCAGCAGCCAAGGGACAGGGGCCGGCACCGGGGAGCTGTTTTTT
v_call: TRBV4-2
j_call: TRBJ2-2
d_call: TRBD1
cdr3_length: 16
clone_size: -

cdr3_aa: CASSTPKGAGGYEQYF
cdr3_nt: TGTGCCAGCAGCACGCCAAAGGGGGCAGGGGGCTACGAGCAGTACTTC
v_call: TRBV21-1
j_call: TRBJ2-7
d_call: -
cdr3_length: 16
clone_size: -

cdr3_aa: CASSLEPGSYNEQFF
cdr3_nt: TGCGCCAGCAGCTTGGAACCCGGCTCCTACAATGAGCAGTTCTTC
v_call: TRBV5-1
j_call: TRBJ2-1
d_call: -
cdr3_length: 15
clone_size: -

cdr3_aa: CASSATLEGEAFGYTF
cdr3_nt: TGTGCCAGCAGTGCTACCCTCGAAGGGGAAGCTTTTGGCTACACCTTC
v_call: TRBV2
j_call: TRBJ1-2
d_call: -
cdr3_length: 16
clone_size: -

cdr3_aa: CASSDSRDRSLAKNIQYF
cdr3_nt: TGTGCCAGCAGTGACTCCCGGGACAGGTCCCTAGCCAAAAACATTCAGTACTTC
v_call: TRBV6-4
j_call: TRBJ2-4
d_call: TRBD1
cdr3_length: 18
clone_size: -

cdr3_aa: CASSRTGVTGELFF
cdr3_nt: TGTGCCAGCAGCCGAACAGGGGTCACCGGGGAGCTGTTTTTT
v_call: TRBV7-3
j_call: TRBJ2-2
d_call: TRBD1
cdr3_length: 14
clone_size: -

cdr3_aa: CAYQGQGATEAFF
cdr3_nt: TGTGCCTACCAGGGACAGGGTGCGACTGAAGCTTTCTTT
v_call: TRBV18
j_call: TRBJ1-1
d_call: TRBD1
cdr3_length: 13
clone_size: -

cdr3_aa: CASTEDRAGANVLTF
cdr3_nt: TGTGCCAGCACAGAAGACAGGGCTGGGGCCAACGTCCTGACTTTC
v_call: TRBV18
j_call: TRBJ2-6
d_call: TRBD1
cdr3_length: 15
clone_size: -

cdr3_aa: CASSTTGTAAYNEQFF
cdr3_nt: TGTGCCAGCAGTACAACCGGGACTGCTGCCTACAATGAGCAGTTCTTC
v_call: TRBV25-1
j_call: TRBJ2-1
d_call: -
cdr3_length: 16
clone_size: -

cdr3_aa: CAISEGALRNQPQHF
cdr3_nt: TGTGCCATCAGTGAGGGGGCCTTGCGCAATCAGCCCCAGCATTTT
v_call: TRBV10-3
j_call: TRBJ1-5
d_call: -
cdr3_length: 15
clone_size: -

cdr3_aa: CASSPSGRVTYEQYF
cdr3_nt: TGTGCCAGCAGCCCAAGCGGGAGGGTAACCTACGAGCAGTACTTC
v_call: TRBV11-3
j_call: TRBJ2-7
d_call: TRBD2
cdr3_length: 15
clone_size: -

cdr3_aa: CASSAGQTSHNEKLFF
cdr3_nt: TGTGCCAGCAGCGCCGGACAGACCTCCCATAATGAAAAACTGTTTTTT
v_call: TRBV9
j_call: TRBJ1-4
d_call: -
cdr3_length: 16
clone_size: -

cdr3_aa: CASSPRQGGSPLHF
cdr3_nt: TGTGCCAGCAGCCCCCGACAGGGAGGATCACCCCTCCACTTT
v_call: TRBV9
j_call: TRBJ1-6
d_call: TRBD1
cdr3_length: 14
clone_size: once

cdr3_aa: CASITGYRNTEAFF
cdr3_nt: TGTGCCAGTATAACAGGGTATCGAAACACTGAAGCTTTCTTT
v_call: TRBV19
j_call: TRBJ1-1
d_call: -
cdr3_length: 14
clone_size: -

cdr3_aa: CASTSGPYQETQYF
cdr3_nt: TGTGCCAGTACTAGCGGACCGTACCAAGAGACCCAGTACTTC
v_call: TRBV19
j_call: TRBJ2-5
d_call: TRBD2
cdr3_length: 14
clone_size: -

cdr3_aa: CASSSTTSGMLNTEAFF
cdr3_nt: TGTGCCAGCAGTTCCACAACTTCCGGGATGTTGAACACTGAAGCTTTCTTT
v_call: TRBV28
j_call: TRBJ1-1
d_call: -
cdr3_length: 17
clone_size: -

cdr3_aa: CASSRGRDTYEQYF
cdr3_nt: TGTGCCAGCAGCCGGGGACGGGACACCTACGAGCAGTACTTC
v_call: TRBV27
j_call: TRBJ2-7
d_call: -
cdr3_length: 14
clone_size: few

cdr3_aa: CASSGIFRGGGYTF
cdr3_nt: TGTGCCAGCAGTGGAATATTCAGGGGTGGAGGCTACACCTTC
v_call: TRBV5-6
j_call: TRBJ1-2
d_call: -
cdr3_length: 14
clone_size: -

cdr3_aa: CSVQGTEAFF
cdr3_nt: TGCAGCGTCCAGGGGACTGAAGCTTTCTTT
v_call: TRBV29-1
j_call: TRBJ1-1
d_call: -
cdr3_length: 10
clone_size: -

cdr3_aa: CASSVGGLAGIYEQYF
cdr3_nt: TGTGCCAGCAGCGTAGGGGGACTAGCGGGTATCTACGAGCAGTACTTC
v_call: TRBV9
j_call: TRBJ2-7
d_call: TRBD2
cdr3_length: 16
clone_size: -

cdr3_aa: CASSESTALSYEQYF
cdr3_nt: TGCGCCAGCAGTGAGTCTACAGCCCTCTCCTACGAGCAGTACTTC
v_call: TRBV10-1
j_call: TRBJ2-7
d_call: -
cdr3_length: 15
clone_size: once

cdr3_aa: CASRQGAGGGELFF
cdr3_nt: TGTGCCAGCAGACAGGGGGCAGGCGGCGGGGAGCTGTTTTTT
v_call: TRBV2
j_call: TRBJ2-2
d_call: TRBD1
cdr3_length: 14
clone_size: -

cdr3_aa: CASTDQGTEAFF
cdr3_nt: TGTGCCAGCACAGACCAGGGGACTGAAGCTTTCTTT
v_call: TRBV28
j_call: TRBJ1-1
d_call: -
cdr3_length: 12
clone_size: -

cdr3_aa: CASSSIGPGGTEAFF
cdr3_nt: TGTGCCAGCAGTTCGATAGGCCCGGGTGGCACTGAAGCTTTCTTT
v_call: TRBV6-6
j_call: TRBJ1-1
d_call: -
cdr3_length: 15
clone_size: -

cdr3_aa: CASSFGTRGGELFF
cdr3_nt: TGTGCCAGCAGTTTCGGGACCCGGGGGGGGGAGCTGTTTTTT
v_call: TRBV27
j_call: TRBJ2-2
d_call: -
cdr3_length: 14
clone_size: -

cdr3_aa: CASSWLAGAMVDTQYF
cdr3_nt: TGTGCCAGCAGCTGGTTAGCGGGGGCTATGGTCGATACGCAGTATTTT
v_call: TRBV11-2
j_call: TRBJ2-3
d_call: TRBD2
cdr3_length: 16
clone_size: -